This TCR beta chain was captured by sequencing in a study of human T cells and chemical hapten exposure. Study at large: During the approximately 23-week study period, patients had diphenylcyclopropenone applied to the scalp every week.

TCRdb itself ran the RACE reads through MiXCR, one entry per CDR3 protein. The repertoire holds about 74,000 distinct CDR3 sequences, with approximately 35% as singletons. Time point indicated: patch test 1, 2 weeks after DPC sensitization. Treatment indicated: therapeutic diphenylcyclopropenone sensitization with weekly scalp DPC. The V end lost 5 bases, the J end lost 8 bases, and 18 bases lay between the germline ends. Germline lookup yields CDR1 DFQATT and CDR2 SNEGSKA (reference sequence). The CDR3 contains 13 residues. The chain carries TRBV20-1 and TRBJ1-1; a possible D gene is TRBD1 (6 bases). The source material was whole blood, sampled in connection with sensitization to the hapten diphenylcyclopropenone (DPC). This receptor was identified in a man aged 40-49 years with alopecia areata. Some clones in this sample may be carry-over from other donors' samples. The DNA of the CDR3 is TGCAGTGCTTGGGGGCGAGGGATAGGAGAAGCTTTCTTT. Protein sequence: CSAWGRGIGEAFF.